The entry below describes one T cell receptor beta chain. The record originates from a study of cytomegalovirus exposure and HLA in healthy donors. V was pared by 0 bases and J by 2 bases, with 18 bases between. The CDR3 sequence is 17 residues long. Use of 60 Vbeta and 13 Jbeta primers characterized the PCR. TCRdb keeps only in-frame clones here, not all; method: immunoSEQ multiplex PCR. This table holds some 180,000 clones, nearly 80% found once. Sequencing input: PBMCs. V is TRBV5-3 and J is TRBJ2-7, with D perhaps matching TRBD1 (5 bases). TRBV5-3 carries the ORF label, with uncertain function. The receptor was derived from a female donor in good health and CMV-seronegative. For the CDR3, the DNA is TGTGCCAGAAGCTTGGAGGGGTTCGATCCGACAACCTACGAGCAGTACTTC. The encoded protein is CARSLEGFDPTTYEQYF.